This T cell receptor (beta chain) was sequenced in a study of vaccination and CD4 T cells after COVID-19. Study-wide results and limits: Only post-vaccination samples contained a median about 86% of the reactive clones in convalescent patients.

The Oncomine TCR Beta short-read assay sequenced DNA from cultured CD4+ T cells. Scientists extracted genomic DNA from CD4+ T cells grown in culture. TCRdb independently ran MiXCR on the PCR reads; one entry per CDR3 protein. Among 7,400 or so distinct CDR3 sequences, approximately 52% were seen once, and the ten largest hold 22%. Treatment indicated: roughly 10-day PBMC culture with coronavirus spike peptide pools or control peptides (ViraFEST assay). Antigen-specific T cell expansion with peptide pools preceded TCR sequencing in the ViraFEST approach. V was clipped by 4 bases and J by 5 bases; unmatched bases: 6. This CDR3 comprises 14 residues. The germline V gene encodes CDR1 KGHSH and CDR2 LQKENI. Details on this clonotype: The antigen remains undetermined.

The sample consisted of CD4+ T cells from blood, cultured in vitro. The genes are TRBV18 and TRBJ2-7; 9 bases match TRBD2. The clonotype was recovered from a human donor who had recovered from COVID-19. The CDR3 bases are TGTGCCAGCTCACAAGGGACTAGCCAGGACGAGCAGTACTTC. Its translation is CASSQGTSQDEQYF.